This T cell receptor beta chain was recorded in a study of cytomegalovirus exposure and HLA in healthy donors. Study results and limitations: An analysis was carried out at a later point. It showed that HLA-associated TCR beta chains were more clonally expanded than equally common non-associated chains. What TCR beta sequences reportedly achieved was accurate prediction of HLA-A and HLA-B alleles in most subjects.

To note about this clone: The antigen remains undetermined.

Between the trimmed V and J ends, which lost 7 bases and 5 bases, there was a span of 20 bases. Per the germline V gene, CDR1 is LNHDA and CDR2 is SQIVND (reference sequence). The CDR3 runs 15 residues. Primers: 60 Vbeta forward and 13 Jbeta reverse. Generated by immunoSEQ multiplex PCR, the TCRdb table keeps only in-frame clones and is missing some. The table lists approximately 170,000 clones, approximately 79% of them singletons. At collection, donors were nominally healthy, but unrecorded immune exposures were probable. Sequencing was done on a sample of PBMCs. This receptor was obtained from a woman younger than 30 in good health and CMV-seronegative. The chain links TRBV19 to TRBJ1-2, with a tentative D call TRBD1 (5 bases). The CDR3 protein is CASTLKAQVWYGYTF. The CDR3 region has the DNA TGTGCCAGTACTCTGAAGGCACAGGTCTGGTATGGCTACACCTTC.